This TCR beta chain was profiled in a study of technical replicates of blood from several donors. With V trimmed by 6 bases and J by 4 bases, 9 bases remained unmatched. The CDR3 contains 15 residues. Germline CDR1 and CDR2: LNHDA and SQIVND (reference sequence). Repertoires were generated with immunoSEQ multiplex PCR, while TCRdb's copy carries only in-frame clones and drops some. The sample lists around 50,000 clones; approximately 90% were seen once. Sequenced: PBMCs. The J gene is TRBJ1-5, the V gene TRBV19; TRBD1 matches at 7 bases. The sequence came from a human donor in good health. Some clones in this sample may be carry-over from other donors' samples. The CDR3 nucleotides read TGTGCCAGTAGAGTTGTGGACAGGCTAAATCAGCCCCAGCATTTT. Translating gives CASRVVDRLNQPQHF. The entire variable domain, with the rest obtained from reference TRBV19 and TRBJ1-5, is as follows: DGGITQSPKYLFRKEGQNVTLSCEQNLNHDAMYWYRQDPGQGLRLIYYSQIVNDFQKGDIAEGYSVSREKKESFPLTVTSAQKNPTAFYLCASRVVDRLNQPQHFGDGTRLSIL.